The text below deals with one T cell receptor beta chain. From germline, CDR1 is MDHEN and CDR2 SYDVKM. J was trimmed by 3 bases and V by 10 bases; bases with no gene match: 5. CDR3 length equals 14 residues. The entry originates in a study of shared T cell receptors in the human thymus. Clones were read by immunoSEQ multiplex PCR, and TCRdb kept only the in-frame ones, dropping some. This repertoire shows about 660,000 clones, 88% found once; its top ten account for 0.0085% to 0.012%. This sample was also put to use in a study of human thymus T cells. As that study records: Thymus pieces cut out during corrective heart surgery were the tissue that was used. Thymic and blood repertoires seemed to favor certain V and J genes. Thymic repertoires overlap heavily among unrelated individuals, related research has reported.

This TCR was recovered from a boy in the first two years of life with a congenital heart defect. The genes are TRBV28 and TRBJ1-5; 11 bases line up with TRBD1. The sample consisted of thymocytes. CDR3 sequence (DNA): TGTGCCACCTCGGGACAGGGGGTCAATCAGCCCCAGCATTTT. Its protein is CATSGQGVNQPQHF.